The clone carrying this T cell receptor (beta chain) was counted between two and nine times. The antigen is undetermined. The treatment: oral pan-JAK inhibitor, 5-10 mg twice daily. The entry originates in a study of CD8+ T cells in alopecia areata. Findings and limits, study-wide: Researchers reported that TCR sharing among patients proved less clear than in mice, possibly HLA-linked.

RNA extraction and reverse transcription yielded cDNA as sequencing template. The assay was immunoSEQ multiplex PCR, and TCRdb's table has in-frame clones only and misses some. This repertoire shows 110,000 to 150,000 clones, roughly 52% found once; its top ten account for less than 20%. This TCR came from a human donor with alopecia areata. The sample here was CD8+ T cells sorted from blood, taken at week 4, from a patient treated with tofacitinib.

This CDR3 reads CASSLRTSGGQIRANEQFF. CDR3 DNA sequence: TGTGCCAGCAGCCTCCGGACTAGCGGGGGACAAATAAGGGCGAATGAGCAGTTCTTC. The V gene is TRBV7-3, the J gene TRBJ2-1, with TRBD2 matching over 13 bases. V lost 5 bases to trimming and J lost 7 bases; unmatched junction nucleotides: 17. This CDR3 has 19 amino acids. Germline-derived CDR1 and CDR2 are SGHTA and FQGTGA.